One sample yielded the 23 T cell receptor beta chains listed below, sequenced in a study of blood T cells in healthy people across ages (dated by TCRdb to the mid-2010s). Library preparation was by 5' RACE. Sequenced using an Illumina HiSeq 2500. The second PCR ran for roughly 7 to 12 cycles and used a J-beta primer mix along with a sample-barcoded 5' primer. TCRdb reprocessed the public reads (quality trimming at Q25 with fastp, clone calling with MiXCR) and kept in-frame beta chains. Rows merge per CDR3 protein into single entries with the most common DNA and genes. Present in this sample are about 930,000 distinct CDR3 sequences, about 29% of which were seen just once. Jointly, the top ten make up about 9.4% of the sample. The data also belong to a second study, concerning T cells of mothers and their children.

Material: blood. Receptor source: a woman aged 40 to 50 in good health.

The CDR3 here is CASSYRSGIDMNTEAFF. DNA for the CDR3: TGTGCCAGCAGTTACCGATCAGGGATTGACATGAACACTGAAGCTTTCTTT. The chain employs TRBV6-2 or TRBV6-3 and TRBJ1-1, with a weak D call TRBD1 (5 bases). CDR3 length equals 17 residues. V lost 2 bases to trimming and J lost 0 bases, with 16 bases between them. Germline CDR1 reads MNHEY; CDR2 reads SVGEGT.

This clonotype was detected many times. The chain has TRBV19 and TRBJ2-3, with D unclear. The length of the CDR3 is 14 residues. The germline CDR1 and CDR2 sequences are LNHDA and SQIVND (reference sequence). Trimming took off 3 bases at V and 0 bases at J, with 7 bases between the two ends. For the CDR3, the DNA is TGTGCCAGTAGTATCCAAGGAAGCACAGATACGCAGTATTTT. Amino acid sequence: CASSIQGSTDTQYF.

This sequence joins TRBV29-1 and TRBJ2-1; D possibly corresponds to TRBD2 (7 bases). This CDR3 spans 15 amino acids. V was shortened by 3 bases and J by 0 bases, with 12 bases between the two germline ends. Germline V lookup: CDR1 SQVTM, CDR2 ANQGSEA. This CDR3 reads CSVDNRGASYNEQFF. For the CDR3, the DNA is TGCAGCGTTGATAATCGGGGGGCCTCCTACAATGAGCAGTTCTTC.

The V and J genes are TRBV20-1 and TRBJ2-5; D possibly corresponds to TRBD1 (5 bases). The germline gives CDR1 DFQATT, CDR2 SNEGSKA (reference sequence). The CDR3 is 12 amino acids. V lost 2 bases and J 9 bases, leaving 13 bases between the germline ends. The DNA of the CDR3 is TGCAGTGCTAGACCTATAACAGGTCCCCAGTACTTC. As protein: CSARPITGPQYF.

This clonotype occurred many times. The chain has TRBV7-9 and TRBJ2-7, with unresolved D. The CDR3 consists of 13 residues. Germline V CDR1 and CDR2: SEHNR, FQNEAQ (reference sequence). V gave up 3 bases and J gave up 1 base, with 7 bases separating them. CDR3 nucleotide sequence: TGTGCCAGCAGCTTGCCCTCGTCCTACGAGCAGTACTTC. As protein: CASSLPSSYEQYF. The whole variable domain, filled in from reference TRBV7-9 and TRBJ2-7, reads DTGVSQNPRHKITKRGQNVTFRCDPISEHNRLYWYRQTLGQGPEFLTYFQNEAQLEKSRLLSDRFSAERPKGSFSTLEIQRTEQGDSAMYLCASSLPSSYEQYFGPGTRLTVT.

This clonotype was counted at least ten times. V usage is TRBV7-2 and J usage is TRBJ2-3, with no clear D. Germline V CDR1 and CDR2: SGHTA, FQGNSA. Deletions cut 2 bases from V and 1 base from J, with 7 bases between. This CDR3 contains 14 residues. Here the CDR3 reads CASSLMWGTDTQYF. The CDR3 DNA reads TGTGCCAGCAGCTTAATGTGGGGCACAGATACGCAGTATTTT. Drawing the rest from reference TRBV7-2 and TRBJ2-3, the complete variable domain is GAGVSQSPSNKVTEKGKDVELRCDPISGHTALYWYRQSLGQGLEFLIYFQGNSAPDKSGLPSDRFSAERTGGSVSTLTIQRTQQEDSAVYLCASSLMWGTDTQYFGPGTRLTVL.

The sample holds many counts of this clonotype. The V and J genes are TRBV7-9 and TRBJ2-3; D is unresolved. Germline-derived CDR1 and CDR2 are SEHNR and FQNEAQ (reference sequence). The germline V and J ends were trimmed by 4 bases and 3 bases, with 8 bases remaining between them. CDR3 length equals 13 residues. This chain's CDR3 is CASSSSITDTQYF. The DNA of the CDR3 is TGTGCCAGCAGCTCCTCTATAACAGATACGCAGTATTTT.

This rearrangement joins TRBV28 to TRBJ2-1; 9 nucleotides match TRBD1. The CDR3 spans 14 residues. V lost 3 bases, J lost 8 bases, and 5 bases stayed unmatched. Germline values: CDR1 MDHEN, CDR2 SYDVKM. DNA for the CDR3: TGTGCCAGCAGTTTGGGGACAGGGACATATGAGCAGTTCTTC. Its protein is CASSLGTGTYEQFF. Full variable domain (remainder filled in from reference TRBV28 and TRBJ2-1): DVKVTQSSRYLVKRTGEKVFLECVQDMDHENMFWYRQDPGLGLRLIYFSYDVKMKEKGDIPEGYSVSREKKERFSLILESASTNQTSMYLCASSLGTGTYEQFFGPGTRLTVL.

The gene calls are TRBV6-6 and TRBJ1-6; D might be TRBD1 (5 bases). Germline-derived CDR1 and CDR2 are MNHNY and SVGAGI (reference sequence). Trimming pared 6 bases from V and 5 bases from J, leaving 14 bases between. This CDR3 is 15 amino acids long. CDR3 nucleotides: TGTGCCAGCAGAAAAGACGGGACCGATAATTCACCCCTCCACTTT. Protein sequence: CASRKDGTDNSPLHF.

In its sample, this clonotype was seen a few times. A junction end diverges from the germline sequence, so it may reflect a read error. The V and J genes are TRBV7-9 and TRBJ2-1, with TRBD1 identical over 9 bases. Germline assignment: CDR1 SEHNR and CDR2 FQNEAQ (reference sequence). The CDR3 runs 15 residues. CDR3 in amino acids: CAGSPGQGIRNEQFF. The CDR3 DNA follows: TGTGCCGGCAGCCCCGGACAGGGGATCAGGAATGAGCAGTTCTTC.

This clonotype was seen a few times. CDR3 region: CASSLRVSEKLFF. CDR3 nucleotides: TGTGCCAGCAGTTTACGGGTCTCCGAAAAACTGTTTTTT. J is TRBJ1-4 and V is TRBV28; no clear D gene. CDR3 length equals 13 residues. Germline V lookup: CDR1 MDHEN, CDR2 SYDVKM. V lost 2 bases, J lost 8 bases, and 9 bases lay in between.

The CDR3 nucleotides read TGCAGTGCAAGGTGGACAGGGAGAGTCTACGAGCAGTACTTC. Translation gives CSARWTGRVYEQYF. The J gene is TRBJ2-7, the V gene TRBV20-1; 8 nucleotides line up with TRBD1. Looked up from germline, CDR1 is DFQATT and CDR2 is SNEGSKA (reference sequence). The CDR3 consists of 14 residues. The V segment lost 6 bases and the J segment 3 bases; nucleotides outside the gene matches: 10.

This clonotype was counted ten times or more. This rearrangement joins TRBV29-1 to TRBJ2-1; 7 bases map to TRBD2. V shed 7 bases and J 2 bases; nucleotides not matched to a gene: 8. This CDR3 is 14 amino acids long. In germline, CDR1 is SQVTM, CDR2 ANQGSEA. CDR3 protein: CSAGGGLTYNEQFF. The DNA for the CDR3 is TGCAGCGCTGGGGGGGGGTTAACCTACAATGAGCAGTTCTTC.

The V call is TRBV6-6, the J call TRBJ2-5, with 9 bases matching TRBD2. Trimming at V came to 5 bases and at J to 1 base, leaving 2 bases not matched to a gene. The CDR3 length is 14 residues. The V gene's germline CDR1 is MNHNY and CDR2 SVGAGI (reference sequence). The DNA for the CDR3 is TGTGCCAGCAGTAGCGGGGGGATCCAAGAGACCCAGTACTTC. Protein product: CASSSGGIQETQYF.

In this sample, this clonotype turned up a few times. V usage is TRBV18 and J usage is TRBJ2-1, with 9 bases aligning to TRBD1. With V trimmed by 8 bases and J by 5 bases, 7 bases remained unmatched. Germline V lookup: CDR1 KGHSH, CDR2 LQKENI. CDR3 length: 14 amino acids. CDR3 amino acids: CASRGQGPNNEQFF. The CDR3 coding sequence is TGTGCCAGCCGTGGACAGGGGCCAAACAATGAGCAGTTCTTC.

V is TRBV9 and J is TRBJ2-7, with D maybe TRBD2 (6 bases). CDR1 and CDR2 (germline): SGDLS, YYNGEE. V was trimmed by 4 bases and J by 3 bases, leaving 20 bases between them. There are 16 residues in the CDR3. Written as DNA, the CDR3 is TGTGCCAGCAGCCCGCGCGGCGGGACTGGCCTCTACGAGCAGTACTTC. Translating it yields CASSPRGGTGLYEQYF.

V and J are TRBV4-1 and TRBJ1-2; the D gene is possibly TRBD1 (5 bases). The V gene lost 1 base and the J gene lost 4 bases, with 10 bases spanning the gap. CDR3 size: 14 residues. Per germline, CDR1 MGHRA and CDR2 YSYEKL. The CDR3 bases are TGCGCCAGCAGCCAAGTGTCCGGGACCTATGGCTACACCTTC. Its protein is CASSQVSGTYGYTF.

This clonotype was seen repeatedly, ten times or more. The chain has TRBV6-2 or TRBV6-3 and TRBJ2-1; the D gene is possibly TRBD1 (6 bases). CDR3 length equals 14 residues. Germline V gene data show CDR1 as MNHEY and CDR2 as SVGEGT. Trimming shortened V by 8 bases and J by 1 base, and 12 bases separated the two germline ends. The chain's CDR3 is CASQDSGSYNEQFF. The CDR3 nucleotides are TGTGCCAGCCAGGACAGTGGGTCCTACAATGAGCAGTTCTTC.

A remark on this clonotype: A clone one base away is much larger, so this may be a read error. This rearrangement joins TRBV15 to TRBJ2-5, with 7 bases matching TRBD2. The germline gives CDR1 LNHNV, CDR2 YYDKDF (reference sequence). The CDR3 totals 14 residues. With 8 bases clipped from V and 1 base from J, the junction kept 7 bases outside the gene matches. CDR3 amino acids: CATVRGRAQETQYF. CDR3 DNA sequence: TGTGCCACCGTTAGAGGGAGGGCCCAAGAGACCCAGTACTTC.

This chain uses TRBV6-6 with TRBJ1-6; D possibly corresponds to TRBD1 (6 bases). The length of the CDR3 is 15 residues. Looked up from germline, CDR1 is MNHNY and CDR2 is SVGAGI (reference sequence). V shed 4 bases and J shed 9 bases, with 16 bases lying between them. The CDR3: CASSSDRRQRSPLHF. CDR3 DNA sequence: TGTGCCAGCAGTTCCGACAGGAGACAGCGTTCACCCCTCCACTTT.

This clonotype was seen at least ten times. The gene calls are TRBV7-9 and TRBJ2-1; either TRBD1 or TRBD2 may fit D (6 bases each). The V gene's germline CDR1 is SEHNR and CDR2 FQNEAQ (reference sequence). There are 15 residues in the CDR3. Trimming shortened V by 4 bases and J by 15 bases, and 25 bases separated the two germline ends. CDR3 amino acids: CASSSGGQGSPKLFF. CDR3 coding DNA: TGTGCCAGCAGCTCAGGAGGGCAGGGGAGCCCTAAGTTGTTCTTC.

Concerning this clonotype: The missing conserved phenylalanine or tryptophan at the end of this CDR3 makes a read error likely. The rearrangement links TRBV2 to TRBJ2-1, with 11 nucleotides matching TRBD2. CDR1 SNHLY and CDR2 FYNNEI come from the germline V gene. This CDR3 spans 15 amino acids. Losses at the gene ends were 5 bases for V and 3 bases for J; bases not matched to a gene: 3. This CDR3 reads CASSTGTSGYNEQFV. The CDR3 DNA is TGTGCCAGCAGTACCGGGACTAGCGGCTACAATGAGCAGTTCGTC.

This clonotype showed up many times. The rearrangement joins TRBV7-2 to TRBJ2-5, with 9 bases lining up with TRBD1. V was pared by 1 base and J by 2 bases, with 8 bases of the junction left unmatched. Germline V lookup: CDR1 SGHTA, CDR2 FQGNSA. This CDR3 spans 17 amino acids. The CDR3 DNA reads TGTGCCAGCAGCTTAGGGGCACCGACAGGGGGACAAGAGACCCAGTACTTC. Its protein is CASSLGAPTGGQETQYF.